Below, 7 T cell receptor beta chains from the same sample are listed, as sequenced in a study of cytomegalovirus exposure and HLA in healthy donors. PCR involved 60 Vbeta and 13 Jbeta primers. Profiling relied on immunoSEQ multiplex PCR, and the TCRdb table lists in-frame clones only, not all of them. The sample lists under 95,000 clones, about 7.6% seen once, with about 2.3% in the top ten. The sample taken for sequencing was PBMCs. These TCRs come from a man aged 50 to 60 in good health and CMV-seronegative.

The sample holds a few counts of this clone. The genes are TRBV30 and TRBJ2-3; the match to TRBD2 covers 9 bases. The CDR3 totals 14 residues. Germline V gene data show CDR1 as GTSNPN and CDR2 as SVGIG (reference sequence). Trimming at V came to 2 bases and at J to 3 bases, leaving 3 bases not matched to a gene. This chain's CDR3 is CAWSRLAGTDTQYF. As DNA, the CDR3 is TGTGCCTGGAGTAGGCTAGCGGGAACAGATACGCAGTATTTT.

J is TRBJ1-6 and V is TRBV4-2, with D maybe TRBD1 (6 bases). This CDR3 region has 16 residues. CDR1 and CDR2 (germline): LGHNA, YNFKEQ. The V gene lost 0 bases and the J gene lost 10 bases, with 16 bases spanning the gap. CDR3 region: CASSQDQGGAASPLHF. CDR3 sequence (DNA): TGTGCCAGCAGCCAAGATCAAGGGGGGGCTGCCTCACCCCTCCACTTT.

This chain links TRBV7-6 with TRBJ2-2; D is undetermined. Germline V gene lookup returns CDR1 SGHVS and CDR2 FNYEAQ. The CDR3 runs to 11 residues. V gave up 6 bases and J gave up 13 bases, with 12 bases separating them. The chain's CDR3 is CASSPGSRLFF. The CDR3 region has the DNA TGTGCCAGCAGTCCGGGTAGTCGGCTGTTTTTT. Supplemented by reference TRBV7-6 and TRBJ2-2, the full variable domain reads GAGVSQSPRYKVTKRGQDVALRCDPISGHVSLYWYRQALGQGPEFLTYFNYEAQQDKSGLPNDRFSAERPEGSISTLTIQRTEQRDSAMYRCASSPGSRLFFGEGSRLTVL.

This clone occurred a few times. This sequence joins TRBV27 and TRBJ2-7, with TRBD2 matching 8 bases. The CDR3 length is 13 residues. V shed 5 bases, J shed 6 bases, and the junction held 6 bases outside the gene matches. Germline values: CDR1 MNHEY, CDR2 SMNVEV (reference sequence). The CDR3 here is CASSRLAPGEQYF. CDR3 nucleotide sequence: TGTGCCAGCAGTCGACTAGCGCCGGGCGAGCAGTACTTC.

This clone was seen more than once but under ten times. This chain links TRBV29-1 with TRBJ2-7; 8 bases are shared with TRBD1. This CDR3 spans 14 amino acids. The germline V gene encodes CDR1 SQVTM and CDR2 ANQGSEA. V shed 6 bases and J 0 bases; nucleotides not matched to a gene: 7. CDR3 DNA: TGCAGCGTCACAGGACAGGGAGGCTCCTACGAGCAGTACTTC. Residues: CSVTGQGGSYEQYF.

The chain couples TRBV6-5 to TRBJ2-5; D remains unclear. The tail of the sequence fits TRBJ2-7 better, so the J call may be wrong. In germline, CDR1 is MNHEY, CDR2 SVGAGI. This CDR3 spans 14 amino acids. The CDR3 DNA is TGTGCCAGCAGTACGACTTATAGCTCCTACGAGCAGTACTTC. Translation: CASSTTYSSYEQYF.

CDR3 region: CAVRSSGQETQYF. The CDR3 DNA reads as TGTGCCGTACGATCTAGCGGGCAAGAGACCCAGTACTTC. This rearrangement joins TRBV10-3 to TRBJ2-5, with TRBD2 matching over 8 bases. This CDR3 contains 13 residues. The trim removed 11 bases at V and 2 bases at J, leaving 7 bases unmatched. The germline V gene has CDR1 ENHRY and CDR2 SYGVKD.